The clone carrying this T cell receptor beta chain was counted once. This specimen comes from a study of siplizumab effects on memory and regulatory T cells. The CDR3 is 14 amino acids. Germline lookup yields CDR1 MNHEY and CDR2 SMNVEV (reference sequence). V lost 3 bases to trimming and J lost 1 base, with 9 bases between them. Sequencing was performed with immunoSEQ multiplex PCR; in TCRdb, only in-frame clones are kept and a portion is missing. The repertoire includes tens of thousands of clones, roughly 85% of them detected once, and roughly 0.4% sits in the top ten. The chain recombines TRBV27 with TRBJ1-1, with no clear D. The sequenced sample consisted of memory CD4+ T cells sorted from blood. This TCR was recovered from a human donor in good health. The CDR3 reads CASSFVGWNTEAFF. In DNA, the CDR3 is TGTGCCAGCAGTTTTGTAGGGTGGAACACTGAAGCTTTCTTT.